The rows below give T cell receptor beta chains drawn from one sample of a study of beta chain features in type 1 diabetes. Assay used: immunoSEQ multiplex PCR; TCRdb lists only in-frame clones, some missing. The sample consists of approximately 150,000 clones, around an eighth of them appearing once. Input material: central memory CD4+ T cells from blood. These receptors all come from a man younger than 35 with type 1 diabetes. Each CDR3 is given with its conserved first and last residue. The order of the fields is V gene, clone size, D gene, J gene, CDR3 protein, CDR3 DNA. The D gene is left open where the match is weak. Size is stated for part of the rows, as once, few or many counts, or as a class when the clone is expanded.

TRBV5-6,few,-,TRBJ2-5,CASSLVAGSGPETQYF,TGTGCCAGCAGCTTGGTAGCAGGGAGCGGACCGGAGACCCAGTACTTC
TRBV9,few,-,TRBJ1-2,CASSARSGHGYTF,TGTGCCAGCAGCGCCAGGAGTGGGCATGGCTACACCTTC
TRBV11-2,few,-,TRBJ1-1,CASSLHGQFEAFF,TGTGCCAGCAGCCTCCACGGACAGTTTGAAGCTTTCTTT
TRBV29-1,-,-,TRBJ2-7,CSVAREGNEQYF,TGCAGCGTTGCCAGGGAAGGGAACGAGCAGTACTTC
TRBV7-9,many,-,TRBJ1-3,CASSPPFRSGNTIYF,TGTGCCAGCAGCCCCCCATTTCGCTCTGGAAACACCATATATTTT
TRBV9,-,-,TRBJ2-2,CASSARSVSGELFF,TGTGCCAGCAGCGCCCGTAGTGTCTCCGGGGAGCTGTTTTTT
TRBV30,-,-,TRBJ1-1,CAWKALNTEAFF,TGTGCCTGGAAGGCGCTGAACACTGAAGCTTTCTTT
TRBV4-1,-,TRBD1,TRBJ2-5,CASSHGTVPEETQYF,TGCGCCAGCAGTCATGGGACAGTACCTGAAGAGACCCAGTACTTC
TRBV27,few,-,TRBJ1-2,CASSTGWNYGYTF,TGTGCCAGCAGTACAGGGTGGAACTATGGCTACACCTTC
TRBV5-1,few,-,TRBJ2-5,CASSLSQETQYF,TGCGCCAGCAGCTTGTCCCAAGAGACCCAGTACTTC
TRBV5-6,few,TRBD1,TRBJ2-3,CASSLAGQGSTDTQYF,TGTGCCAGCAGCTTGGCTGGACAGGGTAGCACAGATACGCAGTATTTT
TRBV11-2,-,TRBD2,TRBJ2-3,CASSLMRGALGSQYF,TGTGCCAGCAGCTTGATGCGGGGGGCTCTGGGTTCGCAGTATTTT
TRBV30,-,TRBD2,TRBJ2-7,CAWSYLGGSEQYF,TGTGCCTGGAGTTACTTGGGGGGGAGCGAGCAGTACTTC
TRBV27,-,-,TRBJ1-1,CAAMPSQNTEAFF,TGTGCCGCTATGCCATCTCAGAACACTGAAGCTTTCTTT
TRBV4-1,-,TRBD1,TRBJ1-4,CASSLGDRDNEKLFF,TGCGCCAGCAGCCTTGGGGACAGGGACAATGAAAAACTGTTTTTT
TRBV7-8,-,-,TRBJ2-7,CASKQVVDYEQYF,TGTGCCAGCAAACAGGTTGTTGACTACGAGCAGTACTTC
TRBV15,-,-,TRBJ1-4,CATSTGPVGREKLFF,TGTGCCACCAGCACCGGACCTGTTGGGCGTGAAAAACTGTTTTTT
TRBV7-6,-,-,TRBJ2-5,CASSFGGSGETQYF,TGTGCCAGCAGCTTCGGGGGCTCTGGGGAGACCCAGTACTTC
TRBV14,many,-,TRBJ2-7,CASSQERYKAYEQYF,TGTGCCAGCAGCCAAGAAAGGTACAAGGCCTACGAGCAGTACTTC
TRBV29-1,-,-,TRBJ2-3,CSVVLAITDTQYF,TGCAGCGTTGTCTTGGCGATCACAGATACGCAGTATTTT
TRBV18,few,TRBD1,TRBJ2-3,CASSPLETGADTQYF,TGTGCCAGCTCACCACTTGAGACAGGGGCAGATACGCAGTATTTT
TRBV5-1,-,-,TRBJ1-1,CASYDGQNTEAFF,TGCGCCAGCTACGACGGTCAGAACACTGAAGCTTTCTTT
TRBV6-5,-,-,TRBJ2-7,CASSYGLPSYEQYF,TGTGCCAGCAGTTACGGACTCCCCTCCTACGAGCAGTACTTC
TRBV5-1,few,-,TRBJ2-3,CASSSGGGPSDTQYF,TGCGCCAGCAGCTCAGGAGGGGGGCCCTCAGATACGCAGTATTTT
TRBV7-9,few,-,TRBJ1-2,CASSLREQGGYTF,TGTGCCAGCAGCTTGAGGGAGCAGGGTGGCTACACCTTC
TRBV29-1,few,-,TRBJ1-1,CSVATGGDTEAFF,TGCAGCGTTGCGACAGGTGGGGACACTGAAGCTTTCTTT
TRBV6-1,-,-,TRBJ1-1,CASSGSLDTEAFF,TGTGCCAGCAGTGGTAGTCTTGACACTGAAGCTTTCTTT
TRBV6-6,-,TRBD1,TRBJ1-5,CASRPGQGGNQPQHF,TGTGCCAGCAGGCCCGGACAGGGCGGCAATCAGCCCCAGCATTTT
TRBV28,-,-,TRBJ2-7,CASSLSPQGTYEQYF,TGTGCCAGCAGTTTAAGCCCCCAGGGGACCTACGAGCAGTACTTC
TRBV5-1,-,-,TRBJ2-1,CASSLAGETYNEQFF,TGCGCCAGCAGCTTGGCGGGGGAGACCTACAATGAGCAGTTCTTC
TRBV18,-,TRBD1,TRBJ1-2,CASSELGTANYGYTF,TGTGCCAGCTCCGAACTGGGGACAGCTAACTATGGCTACACCTTC
TRBV6-4,many,-,TRBJ2-3,CASSAGLSTDTQYF,TGTGCCAGCAGCGCGGGACTCAGCACAGATACGCAGTATTTT
TRBV15,few,TRBD2,TRBJ2-5,CATSREPGGTQYF,TGTGCCACCAGCAGAGAACCGGGGGGGACCCAGTACTTC
TRBV28,-,TRBD1,TRBJ2-3,CASSFPQGDPHSYTQYF,TGTGCCAGCAGTTTCCCCCAGGGGGATCCCCACTCCTATACGCAGTATTTT
TRBV2,few,TRBD1,TRBJ2-3,CATKRGTGPDTQYF,TGTGCCACCAAGAGGGGGACAGGGCCAGATACGCAGTATTTT
TRBV7-2,-,-,TRBJ1-5,CASRFGALAHQPQHF,TGTGCCAGCAGGTTCGGGGCCTTAGCACATCAGCCCCAGCATTTT
TRBV7-2,few,-,TRBJ1-5,CASSLDVNQPQHF,TGTGCCAGCAGCTTAGATGTAAATCAGCCCCAGCATTTT
TRBV11-2,-,TRBD1,TRBJ1-1,CASSYTGALLEAFF,TGTGCCAGCAGTTACACAGGGGCTTTGCTTGAAGCTTTCTTT
TRBV11-2,few,-,TRBJ1-2,CASSSRGGYTF,TGTGCCAGCAGCTCCAGGGGTGGCTACACCTTC
TRBV11-2,-,-,TRBJ2-3,CASSLVRRGEASTDTQYF,TGTGCCAGCAGCTTAGTGCGGCGGGGCGAAGCTAGCACAGATACGCAGTATTTT
TRBV29-1,-,-,TRBJ1-2,CSVAWGAYGYTF,TGCAGCGTTGCGTGGGGGGCCTATGGCTACACCTTC
TRBV7-2,-,-,TRBJ2-7,CASSLGTSIEQYF,TGTGCCAGCAGCTTGGGGACTTCGATCGAGCAGTACTTC
TRBV7-9,many,-,TRBJ2-2,CASSFAGRGSELFF,TGTGCCAGCAGTTTCGCGGGCAGGGGATCTGAGCTGTTTTTT
TRBV30,-,-,TRBJ2-3,CAWSKANTDTQYF,TGTGCCTGGAGTAAGGCGAACACAGATACGCAGTATTTT
TRBV29-1,few,TRBD2,TRBJ2-1,CSVELAGAQGGSYNEQFF,TGCAGCGTTGAACTAGCGGGGGCCCAGGGGGGCTCCTACAATGAGCAGTTCTTC
TRBV6-6,many,-,TRBJ2-7,CASSYRGAEYEQYF,TGTGCCAGCAGTTACAGGGGGGCGGAATACGAGCAGTACTTC
TRBV2,few,-,TRBJ2-7,CASGRYEQYF,TGTGCCAGCGGGAGATACGAGCAGTACTTC
TRBV4-2,-,-,TRBJ2-7,CASSQDSIGPGQYF,TGTGCCAGCAGCCAAGATTCAATCGGCCCGGGCCAGTACTTC
TRBV15,-,-,TRBJ2-1,CATSSLSGPSYNEQFF,TGTGCCACCAGCTCCCTCAGCGGCCCCTCCTACAATGAGCAGTTCTTC
TRBV19,-,TRBD2,TRBJ2-1,CASTWSGGGRDEQFF,TGTGCCAGTACCTGGAGCGGCGGGGGGAGAGATGAGCAGTTCTTC
TRBV19,-,-,TRBJ2-7,CASSQGHEQYF,TGTGCCAGTAGCCAGGGGCACGAGCAGTACTTC
TRBV7-2,few,-,TRBJ2-7,CASSRYTYEQYF,TGTGCCAGCAGCCGATATACCTACGAGCAGTACTTC
TRBV5-4,few,-,TRBJ1-1,CASSLGGKAVNTEAFF,TGTGCCAGCAGCTTGGGAGGCAAAGCAGTGAACACTGAAGCTTTCTTT
TRBV6-5,-,TRBD1,TRBJ1-2,CASSLRTGQLYGYTF,TGTGCCAGCAGTCTTAGGACAGGGCAGTTGTATGGCTACACCTTC
TRBV2,few,TRBD1,TRBJ2-5,CASSDGRQGETQYF,TGTGCCAGCAGTGATGGCAGACAGGGAGAGACCCAGTACTTC
TRBV7-8,few,-,TRBJ1-6,CASSLGRSSYNSPLHF,TGTGCCAGCAGCCTCGGGCGTAGCTCCTATAATTCACCCCTCCACTTT